The rows below give T cell receptor beta chains drawn from one sample of a study of cytomegalovirus exposure and HLA in healthy donors. Measured with immunoSEQ multiplex PCR; TCRdb has only the in-frame clones, and not every one. This sample has 150,000 or so clones, with about 74% found just once. The sample was PBMCs. These receptor sequences come from a male donor in good health and CMV-seronegative. CDR3s include the opening cysteine and the closing phenylalanine or tryptophan. A D gene is named only where the DNA matches it firmly. Some rows have no size entry. The others give once, few or many, or a class for an expanded clone.

clone size: once; D gene: -; J gene: TRBJ1-3; V gene: TRBV7-9; CDR3 DNA: TGTGCCAGCAGCTTACGGCAGGGAGGAAACACCATATATTTT; CDR3 protein: CASSLRQGGNTIYF
clone size: -; D gene: -; J gene: TRBJ2-3; V gene: TRBV10-2; CDR3 DNA: TGCGCCAGCTGTAAGACTAGTTCCTCAGATACGCAGTATTTT; CDR3 protein: CASCKTSSSDTQYF
clone size: -; D gene: -; J gene: TRBJ1-2; V gene: TRBV6-5; CDR3 DNA: TGTGCCAGCAGCTCCCCCGGGGGTCCGCGAGGCTACACCTTC; CDR3 protein: CASSSPGGPRGYTF
clone size: few; D gene: -; J gene: TRBJ1-1; V gene: TRBV6-5; CDR3 DNA: TGTGCCAGCAGTTACGGGGGACTTGGCACTGAAGCTTTCTTT; CDR3 protein: CASSYGGLGTEAFF
clone size: -; D gene: -; J gene: TRBJ1-1; V gene: TRBV5-8; CDR3 DNA: TGTGCCAGCAGCTTAGTTCGGTCGAGAGCTTTCTTT; CDR3 protein: CASSLVRSRAFF
clone size: once; D gene: -; J gene: TRBJ1-1; V gene: TRBV6-1; CDR3 DNA: TGTGCCAGCAGTGAAAGATCACAGGTGAACACTGAAGCTTTCTTT; CDR3 protein: CASSERSQVNTEAFF
clone size: -; D gene: TRBD2; J gene: TRBJ2-2; V gene: TRBV14; CDR3 DNA: TGTGCCAGCAGCCACCGAGGACTAGCGGGAAGGACCGGGGAGCTGTTTTTT; CDR3 protein: CASSHRGLAGRTGELFF
clone size: few; D gene: -; J gene: TRBJ2-7; V gene: TRBV5-1; CDR3 DNA: TGCGCCAGCAGCTTGTCCCTCGAGCAGTACTTC; CDR3 protein: CASSLSLEQYF
clone size: -; D gene: -; J gene: TRBJ2-7; V gene: TRBV6-1; CDR3 DNA: TGTGCCAGCAGTGAAGCGTTGGAGGGCCTAGGATACGAGCAGTACTTC; CDR3 protein: CASSEALEGLGYEQYF
clone size: few; D gene: -; J gene: TRBJ1-1; V gene: TRBV5-4; CDR3 DNA: TGTGCCAGCAGCCCTATGTCAGGGGTAGCCACTGAAGCTTTCTTT; CDR3 protein: CASSPMSGVATEAFF
clone size: -; D gene: TRBD1; J gene: TRBJ2-7; V gene: TRBV5-1; CDR3 DNA: TGCGCCAGCAGCATACGGACAGGGATTCTCTACGAGCAGTACTTC; CDR3 protein: CASSIRTGILYEQYF
clone size: few; D gene: -; J gene: TRBJ2-7; V gene: TRBV25-1; CDR3 DNA: TGTGCCAGCAGTGAACCCTCGGCCAGGGACTTTAGCGACGAGCAGTACTTC; CDR3 protein: CASSEPSARDFSDEQYF
clone size: few; D gene: -; J gene: TRBJ2-7; V gene: TRBV9; CDR3 DNA: TGTGCCAGCAGCGTAGAGGCAGACTACTACGAGCAGTACTTC; CDR3 protein: CASSVEADYYEQYF
clone size: -; D gene: TRBD1; J gene: TRBJ1-2; V gene: TRBV30; CDR3 DNA: TGTGCCTGGACTCTGGGGACAGGCCACTATGGCTACACCTTC; CDR3 protein: CAWTLGTGHYGYTF
clone size: -; D gene: -; J gene: TRBJ2-7; V gene: TRBV5-6; CDR3 DNA: TGTGCCAGCAGTTCAGTTTCTTCCTACGAGCAGTACTTC; CDR3 protein: CASSSVSSYEQYF
clone size: -; D gene: -; J gene: TRBJ1-5; V gene: TRBV2; CDR3 DNA: TGTGCCAGCAGCCCTGACAGGATGTCGCAGCCCCAGCATTTT; CDR3 protein: CASSPDRMSQPQHF
clone size: -; D gene: TRBD1; J gene: TRBJ2-2; V gene: TRBV5-4; CDR3 DNA: TGTGCCAGCAGCGGCCTTCGACAGGGGCGAAGCACCGGGGAGCTGTTTTTT; CDR3 protein: CASSGLRQGRSTGELFF
clone size: -; D gene: -; J gene: TRBJ1-2; V gene: TRBV2; CDR3 DNA: TGTGCCAGCAGTAGGGGCCAGTATGGCTACACCTTC; CDR3 protein: CASSRGQYGYTF
clone size: once; D gene: -; J gene: TRBJ2-2; V gene: TRBV14; CDR3 DNA: TGTGCCAGCAGCCAAGATCGACAGGTGAACACCGGGGAGCTGTTTTTT; CDR3 protein: CASSQDRQVNTGELFF
clone size: -; D gene: -; J gene: TRBJ2-3; V gene: TRBV30; CDR3 DNA: TGTGCCTGCTCTGTCCCGAGGGGGGGAAGCACAGATACGCAGTATTTT; CDR3 protein: CACSVPRGGSTDTQYF
clone size: -; D gene: -; J gene: TRBJ2-1; V gene: TRBV5-4; CDR3 DNA: TGTGCCAGCAGCATTGGGTCGGGGGGCTCCTACAATGAGCAGCTCTTC; CDR3 protein: CASSIGSGGSYNEQLF
clone size: -; D gene: -; J gene: TRBJ2-3; V gene: TRBV6-7; CDR3 DNA: TGTGCCAGCAGTTACACAGGCACAGATACGCAGTATTTT; CDR3 protein: CASSYTGTDTQYF
clone size: -; D gene: TRBD1; J gene: TRBJ1-2; V gene: TRBV7-8; CDR3 DNA: TGTGCCAGCAGCTTATACTGGGGACAGGGAGACTATGGCTACACCTTC; CDR3 protein: CASSLYWGQGDYGYTF
clone size: -; D gene: TRBD2; J gene: TRBJ2-7; V gene: TRBV30; CDR3 DNA: TGTGCCTGGAGAGGCGGGAGGTCCCACGAGCAGTACTTC; CDR3 protein: CAWRGGRSHEQYF
clone size: once; D gene: TRBD1; J gene: TRBJ2-6; V gene: TRBV15; CDR3 DNA: TGTGCCACCAGCAGAGATCGACAGGGTAGCTCTGGGGCCAACGTCCTGACTTTC; CDR3 protein: CATSRDRQGSSGANVLTF
clone size: -; D gene: TRBD1; J gene: TRBJ1-3; V gene: TRBV5-1; CDR3 DNA: TGCGCCAGCAGCTCTGACAGGGGAATAATCGGAAACACCATATATTTT; CDR3 protein: CASSSDRGIIGNTIYF
clone size: -; D gene: TRBD2; J gene: TRBJ2-5; V gene: TRBV7-6; CDR3 DNA: TGTGCCAGCAGCCCGCTAGCGGGGGGGCGGGAGACCCAGTACTTC; CDR3 protein: CASSPLAGGRETQYF
clone size: -; D gene: -; J gene: TRBJ1-6; V gene: TRBV2; CDR3 DNA: TGTGCCAGCAGGGGGGGGAATTCACCCCTCCACTTT; CDR3 protein: CASRGGNSPLHF
clone size: once; D gene: TRBD2; J gene: TRBJ2-7; V gene: TRBV15; CDR3 DNA: TGTGCCACCAGCCACACCCCGGGACTAGCGGGAGACGAGCAGTACTTC; CDR3 protein: CATSHTPGLAGDEQYF
clone size: few; D gene: -; J gene: TRBJ2-1; V gene: TRBV4-3; CDR3 DNA: TGCGCCAGCAGCCAGCTAGTTTCCTCCTACAATGAGCAGTTCTTC; CDR3 protein: CASSQLVSSYNEQFF
clone size: -; D gene: TRBD2; J gene: TRBJ2-3; V gene: TRBV10-3; CDR3 DNA: TGTGCCATCGGCAGGACTAGCGGAAAGACAGATACGCAGTATTTT; CDR3 protein: CAIGRTSGKTDTQYF
clone size: -; D gene: -; J gene: TRBJ1-3; V gene: TRBV30; CDR3 DNA: TGTGCCTGGAGGGACAGACGGCATAATTCTGGAAACACCATATATTTT; CDR3 protein: CAWRDRRHNSGNTIYF
clone size: once; D gene: -; J gene: TRBJ1-2; V gene: TRBV28; CDR3 DNA: TGTGCCAGCAGTTCATCAGGTAGACAGCATGGCTACACCTTC; CDR3 protein: CASSSSGRQHGYTF
clone size: few; D gene: TRBD2; J gene: TRBJ2-1; V gene: TRBV19; CDR3 DNA: TGTGCCAGTAGTATGGTAGCGGGACGATTGAATGAGCAGTTCTTC; CDR3 protein: CASSMVAGRLNEQFF
clone size: -; D gene: -; J gene: TRBJ1-2; V gene: TRBV30; CDR3 DNA: TGTGCCTGGAGCGCCGGAGGAACGGATGGCTACACCTTC; CDR3 protein: CAWSAGGTDGYTF
clone size: few; D gene: -; J gene: TRBJ1-2; V gene: TRBV6-4; CDR3 DNA: TGTGCCAGCAGTCGGAGCAGGGATTTTAATATTGATGGCTACACCTTC; CDR3 protein: CASSRSRDFNIDGYTF
clone size: few; D gene: -; J gene: TRBJ1-2; V gene: TRBV4-2; CDR3 DNA: TGTGCCAGCAGCCAAGCAGGACAGAGCTATGGCTACACCTTC; CDR3 protein: CASSQAGQSYGYTF
clone size: -; D gene: TRBD1; J gene: TRBJ1-3; V gene: TRBV4-2; CDR3 DNA: TGTGCCAGCAGCCGCGATAACCCTAGGACAGGGGCTGGAAACACCATATATTTT; CDR3 protein: CASSRDNPRTGAGNTIYF
clone size: few; D gene: TRBD2; J gene: TRBJ2-7; V gene: TRBV5-1; CDR3 DNA: TGCGCCAGCAGCCCCGGGACTAGCGGGTGGGACCCGGTCGTCAACGAGCAGTACTTC; CDR3 protein: CASSPGTSGWDPVVNEQYF
clone size: -; D gene: TRBD2; J gene: TRBJ2-7; V gene: TRBV2; CDR3 DNA: TGTGCCAGCAGACTAGCGGGACCTACCTACGAGCAGTACTTC; CDR3 protein: CASRLAGPTYEQYF
clone size: -; D gene: -; J gene: TRBJ1-2; V gene: TRBV4-3; CDR3 DNA: TGCGCCAGCAGCCCTACCCTGGACAGTAGATATGGCTACACCTTC; CDR3 protein: CASSPTLDSRYGYTF
clone size: few; D gene: TRBD2; J gene: TRBJ2-3; V gene: TRBV5-1; CDR3 DNA: TGCGCCAGCAGCTTGCGGGGACTAGCGGGAGAAGATACGCAGTATTTT; CDR3 protein: CASSLRGLAGEDTQYF
clone size: -; D gene: TRBD1; J gene: TRBJ1-2; V gene: TRBV7-2; CDR3 DNA: TGTGCCAGTGACAGGGGAGGAGTAGGTGGCTACACCTTC; CDR3 protein: CASDRGGVGGYTF
clone size: few; D gene: TRBD2; J gene: TRBJ2-1; V gene: TRBV6-4; CDR3 DNA: TGTGCCAGCAGTGTAGCGGGGGGCTCCTACAATGAGCAGTTCTTC; CDR3 protein: CASSVAGGSYNEQFF
clone size: -; D gene: TRBD1; J gene: TRBJ2-4; V gene: TRBV5-1; CDR3 DNA: TGCGCCAGCAGCCTATGGCACAGGGGTATAGCCAAAAACATTCAGTACTTC; CDR3 protein: CASSLWHRGIAKNIQYF
clone size: once; D gene: -; J gene: TRBJ2-6; V gene: TRBV4-3; CDR3 DNA: TGCGCCAGCAGCCAAGAGACAGGGGCCAACGTCCTGACTTTC; CDR3 protein: CASSQETGANVLTF
clone size: -; D gene: -; J gene: TRBJ2-3; V gene: TRBV6-6; CDR3 DNA: TGTGCCAGCAGTTACTCGACATACGGCACAGATACGCAGTATTTT; CDR3 protein: CASSYSTYGTDTQYF
clone size: -; D gene: -; J gene: TRBJ2-7; V gene: TRBV5-1; CDR3 DNA: TGCGCCAGCAGCTTGCCCCAATTGGCAGGTCATGCCTCGCAGTACTTC; CDR3 protein: CASSLPQLAGHASQYF
clone size: -; D gene: TRBD2; J gene: TRBJ2-2; V gene: TRBV6-5; CDR3 DNA: TGTGCCAGCAGTTACTCTGGGGAGGGCACCGGGGAGCTGTTTTTT; CDR3 protein: CASSYSGEGTGELFF
clone size: -; D gene: -; J gene: TRBJ2-7; V gene: TRBV28; CDR3 DNA: TGTGCCAGCAGTTTGGGGACTTTTTACGAGCAGTACTTC; CDR3 protein: CASSLGTFYEQYF
clone size: few; D gene: TRBD2; J gene: TRBJ2-2; V gene: TRBV4-2; CDR3 DNA: TGTGCCAGCAGCCCACTGAATGGCGGGGGACTAGCGGAAAACACCGGGGAGCTGTTTTTT; CDR3 protein: CASSPLNGGGLAENTGELFF
clone size: -; D gene: TRBD2; J gene: TRBJ2-5; V gene: TRBV12-5; CDR3 DNA: TGTGCTAGTGGTTTGGTAAGCGGGGCTTGGGGGGAGACCCAGTACTTC; CDR3 protein: CASGLVSGAWGETQYF
clone size: -; D gene: -; J gene: TRBJ2-2; V gene: TRBV7-8; CDR3 DNA: TGTGCCAGCAGCTCGGTACCCACAGTACCCACCGGGGAGCTGTTTTTT; CDR3 protein: CASSSVPTVPTGELFF
clone size: -; D gene: TRBD2; J gene: TRBJ2-5; V gene: TRBV7-2; CDR3 DNA: TGTGCCAGCAGCTTATACCCAATTAGCGGGGGCCCCCAAGAGACCCAGTACTTC; CDR3 protein: CASSLYPISGGPQETQYF